These T cell receptor beta chains were read from a single sample in a study of regulatory T cells in long-lasting Graves disease. One entry per CDR3 protein results from TCRdb running MiXCR on the multiplex PCR reads. The sample has roughly 300,000 distinct CDR3 sequences, about 18% seen once. Sequencing was performed on peripheral blood mononuclear cells (PBMCs), taken when the disease was refractory, from a patient treated with antithyroid drugs. These receptors originate from a female donor with Graves disease. CDR3s include the opening cysteine and the closing phenylalanine or tryptophan. D genes are given only for firm matches. The size field is filled for only some rows; it gives once, few, many or a size class.

>TRBV20-1|TRBJ2-5|NA|many
TGCAGTGCGAGGGATCCACTGGGGGAGACCCAGTACTTC
CSARDPLGETQYF
>TRBV30|TRBJ1-4|TRBD1|many
TGTGCCTGGAACTCCGGGACAGGGCCGTGGGAAAAACTGTTTTTT
CAWNSGTGPWEKLFF
>TRBV11-2|TRBJ2-3|TRBD2|NA
TGTGCCAGCAGCTCAGCCCTAGCGGGACGCACAGATACGCAGTATTTT
CASSSALAGRTDTQYF
>TRBV10-2|TRBJ2-7|NA|NA
TGCGCCAGCAGTGAGCCGCAAGTTAAGGGGAGCGAGCAGTACTTC
CASSEPQVKGSEQYF
>TRBV29-1|TRBJ1-2|NA|many
TGCAGCGTTGAAGGGGCAGTACTGAACTATGGCTACACCTTC
CSVEGAVLNYGYTF
>TRBV6-1|TRBJ1-5|NA|many
TGTGCCAGCACCGGGCAGGGAAGCAATCAGCCCCAGCATTTT
CASTGQGSNQPQHF
>TRBV7-9|TRBJ1-5|NA|many
TGTGCCAGCAGCTTACAGGGCGATCAGCCCCAGCATTTT
CASSLQGDQPQHF
>TRBV28|TRBJ1-6|NA|NA
TGTGCCAGCAGTTTGGGAGCTCGTCAGCCCCTCCACTTT
CASSLGARQPLHF
>TRBV5-4|TRBJ2-6|TRBD1|many
TGTGCCAGCAGCGGACTAGGGACAGGGACACCGGGGGCCAACGTCCTGACTTTC
CASSGLGTGTPGANVLTF
>TRBV5-1|TRBJ1-1|NA|NA
TGCGCCAGCAGCTCAGGGGTCAGTTTGACCACTGAAGCTTTCTTT
CASSSGVSLTTEAFF
>TRBV2|TRBJ1-5|TRBD1|many
TGTGCCAGCAGTCGAGCCCCCGAGCAGGGGGCAATTCAGCCCCAGCATTTT
CASSRAPEQGAIQPQHF
>TRBV28|TRBJ2-2|TRBD2|many
TGTGCCAGCAGCCCCTGGGGACTAGCGGGAAACACCGGGGAGCTGTTTTTT
CASSPWGLAGNTGELFF
>TRBV7-2|TRBJ2-2|NA|many
TGTGCCAGCAGCTTAGCGCAGGGTCCCGGGGAGCTGTTTTTT
CASSLAQGPGELFF
>TRBV11-2|TRBJ2-1|NA|NA
TGTGCCAGCAGCCGGGACATCTTACCCTACAATGAGCAGTTCTTC
CASSRDILPYNEQFF
>TRBV12-3/TRBV12-4|TRBJ1-5|NA|many
TGTGCCAGCAGGCAATCGGGCTATAGCAATCAGCCCCAGCATTTT
CASRQSGYSNQPQHF
>TRBV10-3|TRBJ2-5|NA|many
TGTGCCATCAGTGAGGGGCTAGCCCGGGAGACCCAGTACTTC
CAISEGLARETQYF